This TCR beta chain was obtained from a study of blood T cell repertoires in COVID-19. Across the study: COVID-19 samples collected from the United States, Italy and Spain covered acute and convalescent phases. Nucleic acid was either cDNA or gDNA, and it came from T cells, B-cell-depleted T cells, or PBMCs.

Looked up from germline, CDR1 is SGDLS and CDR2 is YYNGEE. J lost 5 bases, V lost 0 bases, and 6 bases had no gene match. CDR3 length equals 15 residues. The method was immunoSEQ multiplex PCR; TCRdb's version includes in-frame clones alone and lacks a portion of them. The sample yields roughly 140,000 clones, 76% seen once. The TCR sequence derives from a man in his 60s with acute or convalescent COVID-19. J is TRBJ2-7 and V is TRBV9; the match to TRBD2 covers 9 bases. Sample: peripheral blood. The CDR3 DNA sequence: TGTGCCAGCAGCGTAGGGGCGGGAGGGGGAAACGAGCAGTACTTC. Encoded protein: CASSVGAGGGNEQYF.